A selection of T cell receptor beta chains follows, all from one sample in a study of blood T cell repertoires in COVID-19. The protocol was immunoSEQ multiplex PCR, while the TCRdb copy is restricted to in-frame clones and leaves out a portion. The table has some 160,000 clones, 75% to 85% seen once. Input material: PBMCs or T cells enriched from blood (not recorded which). Every receptor here comes from a woman aged 55-69 years who had recovered from COVID-19. The CDR3 runs from the conserved cysteine through the conserved F or W. The D gene is left open where the match is weak. Not all rows give a size; the values are once, few, many and, for expanded clones, a class.

CASSPGGVWDTQYF,TGCGCCAGCAGCCCGGGGGGGGTGTGGGATACGCAGTATTTT,TRBV7-3,TRBJ2-3,TRBD2,.
CASSRESFDEQFF,TGTGCCAGCTCACGAGAAAGTTTTGATGAGCAGTTCTTC,TRBV18,TRBJ2-1,.,.
CASSESGQVDETQYF,TGCGCCAGCAGTGAGTCGGGACAGGTAGATGAGACCCAGTACTTC,TRBV10-1,TRBJ2-5,TRBD1,.
CASKGTGVNEQFF,TGTGCCAGCAAAGGGACAGGGGTCAATGAGCAGTTCTTC,TRBV2,TRBJ2-1,TRBD1,.
CAWSVSGYEQYF,TGTGCCTGGAGTGTAAGCGGGTACGAGCAGTACTTC,TRBV30,TRBJ2-7,.,once
CASSRGTVEKLFF,TGTGCCAGCAGCCGTGGGACAGTTGAAAAACTGTTTTTT,TRBV3-1/TRBV3-2,TRBJ1-4,TRBD1,.
CASSLGQMNTEAFF,TGTGCCAGCAGCTTGGGTCAAATGAACACTGAAGCTTTCTTT,TRBV5-4,TRBJ1-1,.,.
CASSLGVSQKETQYF,TGTGCCAGCAGCTTAGGGGTTTCACAGAAAGAGACCCAGTACTTC,TRBV11-2,TRBJ2-5,.,.
CASSPDRVQPQHF,TGTGCCAGTAGTCCAGACAGGGTTCAGCCCCAGCATTTT,TRBV19,TRBJ1-5,TRBD1,.
CASSQPGSMIYF,TGTGCCAGCAGTCAACCGGGAAGCATGATATATTTT,TRBV6-5,TRBJ1-3,.,few
CASSFGTGVPADYTF,TGTGCCAGCAGCTTCGGGACAGGGGTCCCCGCGGACTACACCTTC,TRBV5-8,TRBJ1-2,TRBD1,.
CASSLAGGGANVLTF,TGTGCCAGCAGCTTGGCCGGTGGTGGGGCCAACGTCCTGACTTTC,TRBV5-6,TRBJ2-6,.,.
CASSASVQGAGGYTF,TGTGCCAGCAGTGCCTCAGTCCAGGGGGCTGGAGGCTACACCTTC,TRBV3-1/TRBV3-2,TRBJ1-2,TRBD1,.
CASRTPNYGYTF,TGTGCCAGCAGGACACCAAACTATGGCTACACCTTC,TRBV27,TRBJ1-2,.,.
CASSLASGGTGELFF,TGCGCCAGCAGCTTGGCTAGCGGGGGAACCGGGGAGCTGTTTTTT,TRBV5-1,TRBJ2-2,TRBD2,.
CASSVEGGTTEAFF,TGTGCCAGCAGCGTAGAAGGCGGGACCACTGAAGCTTTCTTT,TRBV9,TRBJ1-1,.,.
CASSPYSNQPQHF,TGTGCCAGCAGCCCCTATAGCAATCAGCCCCAGCATTTT,TRBV7-9,TRBJ1-5,.,.
CASSFGDGSSPLHF,TGCGCCAGCAGCTTCGGGGATGGAAGTTCACCCCTCCACTTT,TRBV5-1,TRBJ1-6,.,.
CATSDPGLRINNEQFF,TGTGCCACCAGTGACCCGGGACTCCGAATAAACAATGAGCAGTTCTTC,TRBV24-1,TRBJ2-1,.,.
CSVPGGTEAFF,TGCAGCGTTCCAGGGGGGACTGAAGCTTTCTTT,TRBV29-1,TRBJ1-1,TRBD1,.
CASSPPLRSSYNSPLHF,TGTGCCAGCAGTCCCCCTCTGCGAAGCTCCTATAATTCACCCCTCCACTTT,TRBV28,TRBJ1-6,.,.
CASRESYNSPLHF,TGTGCCAGCAGAGAGTCCTATAATTCACCCCTCCACTTT,TRBV6-5,TRBJ1-6,.,.
CASSLAGREVYGYTF,TGTGCCAGCAGCTTAGCAGGCAGGGAGGTCTATGGCTACACCTTC,TRBV7-2,TRBJ1-2,.,.
CSVELGFSGNTIYF,TGCAGCGTTGAACTCGGGTTCTCTGGAAACACCATATATTTT,TRBV29-1,TRBJ1-3,.,.
CAWSVPGADTQYF,TGTGCCTGGAGTGTACCGGGAGCAGATACGCAGTATTTT,TRBV30,TRBJ2-3,.,.
CAGSGGSPNQPQHF,TGTGCCGGATCCGGAGGGAGCCCTAATCAGCCCCAGCATTTT,TRBV6-5,TRBJ1-5,.,.
CASFRAVTEAFF,TGTGCCAGCTTCAGGGCTGTCACTGAAGCTTTCTTT,TRBV7-9,TRBJ1-1,.,.
CASQQASSYNSPLHF,TGTGCCAGTCAGCAAGCGAGCTCCTATAATTCACCCCTCCACTTT,TRBV19,TRBJ1-6,.,.
CASGLVTGSSGNTIYF,TGTGCTAGTGGTTTGGTAACCGGGAGCTCTGGAAACACCATATATTTT,TRBV12-5,TRBJ1-3,.,.
CASSLDGLAGSVEQFF,TGTGCCAGCAGCTTAGACGGACTAGCGGGGAGCGTGGAGCAGTTCTTC,TRBV7-2,TRBJ2-1,TRBD2,.
CASSSYLPGQGVSAYEQYF,TGTGCCAGCAGTTCCTACTTACCGGGACAGGGAGTTTCAGCCTACGAGCAGTACTTC,TRBV27,TRBJ2-7,TRBD1,.
CASSRGDSYNEQFF,TGTGCCAGCAGCCGGGGGGATTCCTACAATGAGCAGTTCTTC,TRBV11-2,TRBJ2-1,TRBD2,.
CASSYFDSNTGELFF,TGTGCCAGCAGTTACTTTGACTCGAACACCGGGGAGCTGTTTTTT,TRBV6-6,TRBJ2-2,.,.
CSDSGGKSYGYTF,TGCAGTGATTCAGGGGGTAAATCCTATGGCTACACCTTC,TRBV29-1,TRBJ1-2,TRBD1,.
CASSPYGDQPQHF,TGTGCCAGCTCACCGTACGGGGATCAGCCCCAGCATTTT,TRBV18,TRBJ1-5,.,.
CASSQRQFNTGELFF,TGTGCCAGCAGCCAACGACAGTTTAACACCGGGGAGCTGTTTTTT,TRBV4-2,TRBJ2-2,.,few
CAWNPSSYNEQFF,TGTGCCTGGAATCCGAGCTCCTACAATGAGCAGTTCTTC,TRBV30,TRBJ2-1,.,.
CASSLGGGEEKLFF,TGTGCCAGCAGCTTAGGAGGGGGCGAAGAAAAACTGTTTTTT,TRBV11-2,TRBJ1-4,TRBD1,once
CASSEWGQDGYGYTF,TGTGCCAGCAGTGAATGGGGACAGGACGGCTATGGCTACACCTTC,TRBV25-1,TRBJ1-2,TRBD1,.
CASSLDFGGVDEQFF,TGCGCCAGCAGCTTGGACTTCGGGGGGGTAGATGAGCAGTTCTTC,TRBV5-1,TRBJ2-1,TRBD2,.
CASSYSLADSYEQYF,TGTGCCAGCAGTTACTCATTAGCGGATTCCTACGAGCAGTACTTC,TRBV6-5,TRBJ2-7,.,.
CASSPTKRADDYTF,TGTGCCAGCAGCCCCACAAAGCGGGCGGACGACTACACCTTC,TRBV7-9,TRBJ1-2,.,once
CASSFFRTGNTEAFF,TGTGCCAGCAGCTTCTTTCGGACAGGGAACACTGAAGCTTTCTTT,TRBV7-9,TRBJ1-1,TRBD1,few
CASREGAVTEAFF,TGTGCCAGCAGGGAGGGGGCTGTCACTGAAGCTTTCTTT,TRBV3-1/TRBV3-2,TRBJ1-1,TRBD1,.
CSVGTYEQYF,TGCAGTGTTGGGACTTACGAGCAGTACTTC,TRBV20-1,TRBJ2-7,.,.
CASSLVGETQYF,TGTGCCAGCAGTTTAGTCGGGGAGACCCAGTACTTC,TRBV12-3/TRBV12-4,TRBJ2-5,.,.
CASSPGTGGWNTEAFF,TGTGCCAGCAGCCCCGGTACAGGGGGTTGGAACACTGAAGCTTTCTTT,TRBV11-2,TRBJ1-1,TRBD1,.
CASSLEGMNTEAFF,TGTGCCAGCAGCTTGGAGGGGATGAACACTGAAGCTTTCTTT,TRBV5-5,TRBJ1-1,.,.
CASSPGTSAANEQFF,TGTGCCAGCTCACCTGGGACTAGCGCGGCCAATGAGCAGTTCTTC,TRBV18,TRBJ2-1,TRBD2,once
CASSYVPGTGPGNTIYF,TGTGCCAGCAGTTACGTGCCCGGGACAGGCCCTGGAAACACCATATATTTT,TRBV6-2/TRBV6-3,TRBJ1-3,TRBD1,once
CASRQGFYNEQFF,TGTGCCAGCAGGCAGGGATTCTACAATGAGCAGTTCTTC,TRBV2,TRBJ2-1,.,.
CASSLSLGADRYTF,TGCGCCAGCTCCCTATCTCTGGGGGCGGACCGCTACACCTTC,TRBV5-1,TRBJ1-2,.,once
CASSEVFRGYTF,TGTGCCAGCAGTGAAGTGTTCCGTGGCTACACCTTC,TRBV6-1,TRBJ1-2,.,once